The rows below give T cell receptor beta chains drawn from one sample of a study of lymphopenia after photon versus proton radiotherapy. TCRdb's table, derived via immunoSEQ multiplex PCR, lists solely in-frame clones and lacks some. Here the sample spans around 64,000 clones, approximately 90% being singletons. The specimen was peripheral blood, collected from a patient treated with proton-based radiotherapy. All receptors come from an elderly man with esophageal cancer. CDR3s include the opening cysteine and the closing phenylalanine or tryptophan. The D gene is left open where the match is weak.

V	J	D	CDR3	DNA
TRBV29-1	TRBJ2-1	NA	CSVDRGTYNEQFF	TGCAGCGTCGACCGGGGGACCTACAATGAGCAGTTCTTC
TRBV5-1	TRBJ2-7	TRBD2	CASSLVSGSYEQYF	TGCGCCAGCAGCTTGGTAAGCGGGAGCTACGAGCAGTACTTC
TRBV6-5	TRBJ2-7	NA	CASSYSVRALYEQYF	TGTGCCAGCAGTTACTCCGTTAGGGCCCTCTACGAGCAGTACTTC
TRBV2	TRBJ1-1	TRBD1	CASSTTGSYTEAFF	TGTGCCAGCAGTACGACAGGGAGTTACACTGAAGCTTTCTTT
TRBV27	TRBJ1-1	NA	CASSWGPTGEAFF	TGTGCCAGCAGTTGGGGCCCCACAGGGGAAGCTTTCTTT
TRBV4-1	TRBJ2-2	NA	CASSQVRGAVGELFF	TGCGCCAGCAGCCAAGTCAGGGGGGCGGTGGGGGAGCTGTTTTTT
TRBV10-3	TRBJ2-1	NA	CAISGGLGDNEQFF	TGTGCCATCAGCGGAGGACTGGGAGACAATGAGCAGTTCTTC
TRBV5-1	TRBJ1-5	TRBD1	CASSSQGPNQPQHF	TGCGCCAGCAGCTCACAGGGGCCCAATCAGCCCCAGCATTTT
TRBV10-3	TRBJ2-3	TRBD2	CAISESIGLAGARTDTQYF	TGTGCCATCAGTGAGTCGATCGGACTAGCGGGGGCCCGCACAGATACGCAGTATTTT
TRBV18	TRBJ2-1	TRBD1	CASSDRQGTSADEQFF	TGTGCCAGCTCGGATCGACAGGGAACGTCCGCCGATGAGCAGTTCTTC
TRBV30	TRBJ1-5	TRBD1	CAWSLTGDQPQHF	TGTGCCTGGAGTTTGACAGGGGATCAGCCCCAGCATTTT
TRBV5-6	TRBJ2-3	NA	CASSLVFGTDTQYF	TGTGCCAGCAGCTTGGTCTTCGGGACAGATACGCAGTATTTT
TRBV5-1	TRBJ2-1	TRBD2	CASSILTSGRRFF	TGCGCCAGCAGCATACTGACTAGCGGGAGGAGATTCTTC
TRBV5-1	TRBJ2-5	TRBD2	CASSYGTSGTQYF	TGCGCCAGCAGCTATGGGACTAGCGGGACGCAGTACTTC
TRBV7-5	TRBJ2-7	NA	CVRSRRKLAGGVYEQYF	TGTGTCAGAAGCCGTAGAAAACTAGCGGGAGGAGTCTACGAGCAGTACTTC
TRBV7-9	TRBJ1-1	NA	CASSLRAGWNTEAFF	TGTGCCAGCAGCTTAAGGGCAGGGTGGAACACTGAAGCTTTCTTT
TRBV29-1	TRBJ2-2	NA	CSVVGEANTGELFF	TGCAGCGTTGTCGGGGAGGCAAACACCGGGGAGCTGTTTTTT
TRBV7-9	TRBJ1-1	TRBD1	CASSPGQAEAFF	TGTGCCAGCAGTCCCGGACAGGCTGAAGCTTTCTTT
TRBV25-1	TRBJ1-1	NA	CASSAQGYTEAFF	TGTGCCAGCAGTGCCCAGGGTTACACTGAAGCTTTCTTT
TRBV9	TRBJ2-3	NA	CASSVGPSGGRTDTQYF	TGTGCCAGCAGCGTAGGTCCCTCCGGTGGGCGCACAGATACGCAGTATTTT
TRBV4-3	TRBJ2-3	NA	CASSQDFGSNIADTQYF	TGCGCCAGCAGCCAAGATTTCGGGTCGAACATCGCAGATACGCAGTATTTT